The entry below gives a single T cell receptor beta chain sequence along with its context. In the same sample, other DNA sequences code for this CDR3. The CDR3 runs to 15 residues. J was trimmed by 6 bases and V by 3 bases; bases with no gene match: 6. Germline V gene sequence: CDR1 SGHNT, CDR2 YYREEE (reference sequence). This entry belongs to a study of cytomegalovirus exposure and HLA in healthy donors. Vbeta (60) and Jbeta (13) primers were used in the PCR. Produced via immunoSEQ multiplex PCR; TCRdb's table is partial and in-frame only. The table has about 200,000 clones, 9.5% to 15% seen once. Sequencing input: PBMCs. This chain joins TRBV5-4 and TRBJ1-1; TRBD1 matches at 12 bases. The sequence derives from a man aged 50-59 years in good health and CMV-seropositive. This CDR3 reads CASSSPGQGAAEAFF. CDR3 DNA sequence: TGTGCCAGCAGCTCGCCGGGACAGGGGGCTGCTGAAGCTTTCTTT.